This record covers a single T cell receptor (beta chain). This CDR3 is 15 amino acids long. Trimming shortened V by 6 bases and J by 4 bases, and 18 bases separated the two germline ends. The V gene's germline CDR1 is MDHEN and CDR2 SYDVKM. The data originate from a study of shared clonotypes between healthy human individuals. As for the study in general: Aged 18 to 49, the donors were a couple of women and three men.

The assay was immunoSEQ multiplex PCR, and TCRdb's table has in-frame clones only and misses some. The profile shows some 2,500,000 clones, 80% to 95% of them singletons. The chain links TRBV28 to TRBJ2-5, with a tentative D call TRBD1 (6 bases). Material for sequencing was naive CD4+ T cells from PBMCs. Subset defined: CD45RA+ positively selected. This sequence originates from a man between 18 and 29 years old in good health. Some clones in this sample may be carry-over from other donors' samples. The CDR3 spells CASRDQQGMRETQYF. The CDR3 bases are TGTGCCAGCAGGGATCAACAGGGAATGCGAGAGACCCAGTACTTC. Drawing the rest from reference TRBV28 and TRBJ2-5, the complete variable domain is DVKVTQSSRYLVKRTGEKVFLECVQDMDHENMFWYRQDPGLGLRLIYFSYDVKMKEKGDIPEGYSVSREKKERFSLILESASTNQTSMYLCASRDQQGMRETQYFGPGTRLLVL.